The 9 T cell receptor beta chains listed next were all sequenced from one sample in a study of blood T cell repertoires in COVID-19. Some clones are missing from TCRdb's copy, which holds only in-frame ones; the method was immunoSEQ multiplex PCR. This sample yields 250,000 or so clones, of which about 91% are seen a single time; roughly 6.7% belongs to the top ten. Source material: peripheral blood. The receptor source for this set is a woman aged 25 to 45 with COVID-19, enrolled during active disease.

The V and J genes are TRBV6-2 or TRBV6-3 and TRBJ1-1; the match to TRBD1 covers 8 bases. Germline CDR1 reads MNHEY; CDR2 reads SVGEGT. V shed 2 bases, J shed 10 bases, and the junction held 9 bases outside the gene matches. The CDR3 has 14 amino acids. CDR3 DNA sequence: TGTGCCAGCAGTTACCCCGGACAGGGACTCGGAGCTTTCTTT. Translation gives CASSYPGQGLGAFF.

The rearrangement joins TRBV15 to TRBJ1-4; D call uncertain. CDR1 is LNHNV and CDR2 is YYDKDF in the germline V gene (reference sequence). The CDR3 covers 16 residues. Trimming shortened V by 0 bases and J by 0 bases, and 8 bases separated the two germline ends. DNA for the CDR3: TGTGCCACCAGCAGAGATCTGGCCTCAACTAATGAAAAACTGTTTTTT. Protein product: CATSRDLASTNEKLFF.

This clone appeared a few times. V gene TRBV7-8 combines with J gene TRBJ2-1, with D tentatively TRBD2 (5 bases). Deletions cut 5 bases from V and 4 bases from J, with 24 bases between. This CDR3 has 18 amino acids. Germline V gene data show CDR1 as SGHVS and CDR2 as FQNEAQ. CDR3 amino acids: CASSRVRAGLIPYNEQFF. CDR3 nucleotide sequence: TGTGCCAGCAGCCGAGTGCGCGCAGGACTTATCCCTTACAATGAGCAGTTCTTC.

The V gene is TRBV7-8, the J gene TRBJ2-7; perhaps TRBD1 as D (5 bases). The CDR3 has 13 residues. V was pared by 5 bases and J by 1 base, with 9 bases between. CDR1 and CDR2 (germline): SGHVS, FQNEAQ. The CDR3 is CASSPQVSYEQYF. CDR3 nucleotide sequence: TGTGCCAGCAGCCCACAGGTTTCCTACGAGCAGTACTTC.

V usage is TRBV9 and J usage is TRBJ1-3, with D unclear. Per germline, CDR1 SGDLS and CDR2 YYNGEE. The CDR3 is 13 residues long. The V end lost 0 bases, the J end lost 6 bases, and 7 bases lay between the germline ends. The chain's CDR3 is CASSVGSLNTIYF. As DNA, the CDR3 is TGTGCCAGCAGCGTAGGGAGTTTAAACACCATATATTTT. The whole variable domain, filled in from reference TRBV9 and TRBJ1-3, reads DSGVTQTPKHLITATGQRVTLRCSPRSGDLSVYWYQQSLDQGLQFLIQYYNGEERAKGNILERFSAQQFPDLHSELNLSSLELGDSALYFCASSVGSLNTIYFGEGSWLTVV.

The gene calls are TRBV15 and TRBJ2-5; TRBD2 agrees at 9 bases. The CDR3 runs 16 residues. Trimming took 1 base from V and 1 from J; bases not matched to a gene: 4. The germline V gene has CDR1 LNHNV and CDR2 YYDKDF (reference sequence). The CDR3 DNA reads TGTGCCACCAGCAGAGCGCTAGCGGGGCCCCAAGAGACCCAGTACTTC. The encoded protein is CATSRALAGPQETQYF. Together with reference TRBV15 and TRBJ2-5, the CDR3 gives the full variable domain: DAMVIQNPRYQVTQFGKPVTLSCSQTLNHNVMYWYQQKSSQAPKLLFHYYDKDFNNEADTPDNFQSRRPNTSFCFLDIRSPGLGDTAMYLCATSRALAGPQETQYFGPGTRLLVL.

V gene TRBV4-1 combines with J gene TRBJ1-2; 8 bases line up with TRBD1. The CDR3 contains 15 residues. V lost 4 bases and J lost 6; bases outside the gene matches: 10. Germline V lookup: CDR1 MGHRA, CDR2 YSYEKL. Here the CDR3 DNA reads TGCGCCAGCAGCCCGCGGGACAGGACCTCCAATGGCTACACCTTC. Amino acids: CASSPRDRTSNGYTF.

The chain has TRBV6-6 and TRBJ1-2; no definite D call. There are 14 residues in the CDR3. Trimming shortened V by 4 bases and J by 4 bases, and 13 bases separated the two germline ends. From germline, CDR1 is MNHNY and CDR2 SVGAGI (reference sequence). The DNA for the CDR3 is TGTGCCAGCAGTTCAACACCGTACGTCTATGGCTACACCTTC. Protein product: CASSSTPYVYGYTF.

This chain joins TRBV11-3 and TRBJ2-7, with TRBD2 identical over 15 bases. This CDR3 has 15 residues. V was clipped by 5 bases and J by 6 bases; unmatched bases: 5. Germline V gene lookup returns CDR1 SGHNT and CDR2 YENEEA. The CDR3 region has the DNA TGTGCCAGCAGCGCGGGACTAGCGGGGGGAGGCGAGCAGTACTTC. Translated: CASSAGLAGGGEQYF. The whole variable domain, remainder taken from reference TRBV11-3 and TRBJ2-7, is EAGVVQSPRYKIIEKKQPVAFWCNPISGHNTLYWYLQNLGQGPELLIRYENEEAVDDSQLPKDRFSAERLKGVDSTLKIQPAELGDSAVYLCASSAGLAGGGEQYFGPGTRLTVT.